Listed below are T cell receptor beta chains from one sample, sequenced in a study of blood T cell repertoires in COVID-19. Produced via immunoSEQ multiplex PCR; TCRdb's table is partial and in-frame only. The table lists 200,000 to 250,000 clones, 88% of them singletons. The sequencing sample was made of peripheral blood. The source is a woman in her twenties or thirties with COVID-19, enrolled during active disease. Each CDR3 is given without its conserved first and last residue. A D gene is named only where the DNA matches it firmly.

v_call	d_call	j_call	cdr3_length	cdr3_aa
TRBV29-1	TRBD2	TRBJ2-3	13	SVEVGRGGSDTQY
TRBV6-6	NA	TRBJ2-3	12	ASSYGAGFYTQY
TRBV4-3	NA	TRBJ1-6	12	ASSQEHRDSPLH
TRBV5-6	TRBD1	TRBJ1-6	16	ASSLWSRGSLYNSPLH
TRBV18	NA	TRBJ2-3	14	ASSPQTTSSTDTQY
TRBV5-4	TRBD1	TRBJ2-5	13	ASSAWTGVKETQY
TRBV5-1	TRBD1	TRBJ2-3	13	ASSLVARGTDTQY
TRBV10-2	NA	TRBJ2-5	9	ASSYQETQY
TRBV9	NA	TRBJ1-1	11	ASSRQVNTEAF
TRBV29-1	NA	TRBJ1-1	9	SGHGDTEAF
TRBV28	NA	TRBJ1-6	11	ASKQGNNSPLH
TRBV4-1	NA	TRBJ1-2	15	ASSQAESGQSFSGYT
TRBV7-9	NA	TRBJ1-1	9	ASSMNTEAF
TRBV14	TRBD1	TRBJ1-5	12	ASSLGQGREPQH
TRBV3-1/TRBV3-2	TRBD1	TRBJ1-5	13	ASSVGTGGGQPQH
TRBV6-2/TRBV6-3	NA	TRBJ1-4	12	ASSLQGGNEKLF
TRBV10-3	TRBD1	TRBJ2-2	12	AISGQGNTGELF
TRBV7-2	TRBD2	TRBJ2-3	13	ASRGSGRYTDTQY
TRBV6-5	TRBD1	TRBJ2-7	13	ASSYSPDRSYEQY
TRBV7-8	TRBD2	TRBJ2-7	14	ASSSSSGGLSYEQY
TRBV10-1	NA	TRBJ1-2	12	ASSPGLDRIRYT